This TCR beta chain was sequenced in a study of cytomegalovirus exposure and HLA in healthy donors. Broader study findings: Another analysis was done later, and it associated 17,000 or so TCR beta sequences with HLA alleles at 0.05 false discovery rate. Earlier analysis looked at TCR beta V segments, and most were productive about 87% or about 30% of the time. A later analysis found that most CMV-associated TCR beta chains appeared HLA-restricted.

The CDR3 consists of 15 residues. Germline CDR1 is SGHNT and CDR2 is YYREEE (reference sequence). V shed 2 bases and J shed 5 bases, with 16 bases lying between them. To note about this clone: Its antigen is as yet unknown.

Donors likely had unrecorded immune exposures despite being nominally healthy when sampled. It was with 60 Vbeta and 13 Jbeta primers that the PCR ran. Data came from immunoSEQ multiplex PCR; TCRdb stores just in-frame clones and leaves some out. The repertoire holds some 150,000 clones, around 77% seen once, with approximately 1.3% in the top ten. What was sequenced was PBMCs. The chain employs TRBV5-4 and TRBJ2-5, with D maybe TRBD2 (5 bases). The clonotype comes from a man aged 55 to 70 in good health and CMV-seronegative. The CDR3: CASSFAGGLGETQYF. The DNA of the CDR3 is TGTGCCAGCAGCTTTGCGGGTGGATTGGGGGAGACCCAGTACTTC.